What follows are 16 T cell receptor beta chains derived from one specimen sequenced in a study of Graves' ophthalmopathy and Graves' hyperthyroidism. The authors amplified TCR beta CDR3 regions, and they did so from RNA transcripts for repertoire sequencing. The first-round RT-PCR employed HTBI primers together with the Qiagen OneStep RT-PCR kit. A multiplex PCR was then performed as the second round. TCRdb re-called the multiplex PCR reads through MiXCR, storing one row per CDR3 protein. The sample carries about 380,000 distinct CDR3 sequences, 15% to 17% recorded once. The source material was peripheral blood. Receptors were obtained from a woman under 30 with stable Graves' hyperthyroidism.

A few counts support this clonotype. The chain is built from TRBV6-2 or TRBV6-3 and TRBJ1-2, with D hard to call. Germline V gene data show CDR1 as MNHEY and CDR2 as SVGEGT. V was cut by 8 bases and J by 8 bases, with 12 bases left in between. The CDR3 is 11 amino acids. CDR3 residues: CASSSYLGYTF. The CDR3 DNA reads as TGTGCCAGCTCGAGTTATTTGGGCTACACCTTC.

The V call is TRBV11-1, the J call TRBJ1-6; 8 bases map to TRBD1. Germline V gives CDR1 SGHAT, CDR2 FQDESV (reference sequence). The ends lost 6 bases at V and 5 bases at J; junction bases unmatched: 3. The CDR3 spans 14 residues. In DNA, the CDR3 is TGTGCCAGCAGGAGACAGGGGAATAATTCACCCCTCCACTTT. This translates into CASRRQGNNSPLHF. Full variable domain (remainder filled in from reference TRBV11-1 and TRBJ1-6): EAEVAQSPRYKITEKSQAVAFWCDPISGHATLYWYRQILGQGPELLVQFQDESVVDDSQLPKDRFSAERLKGVDSTLKIQPAELGDSAMYLCASRRQGNNSPLHFGNGTRLTVT.

V usage is TRBV4-1 and J usage is TRBJ1-5; D is unresolved. Trimming pared 2 bases from V and 4 bases from J, leaving 3 bases between. Germline V lookup: CDR1 MGHRA, CDR2 YSYEKL. The CDR3 contains 12 residues. The chain's CDR3 is CASSQPNQPQHF. The CDR3 nucleotides are TGCGCCAGCAGCCAACCTAATCAGCCCCAGCATTTT.

This clonotype has at least ten counts. The chain combines TRBV18 with TRBJ2-5, with TRBD2 identical over 7 bases. The CDR3 runs 13 residues. Germline V lookup: CDR1 KGHSH, CDR2 LQKENI. V lost 6 bases, J lost 6 bases, and 7 bases stayed unmatched. CDR3: CASSVGEGKTQYF. The DNA for the CDR3 is TGTGCCAGCTCCGTCGGGGAGGGGAAGACCCAGTACTTC.

This clonotype has ten or more counts. The chain combines TRBV6-1 with TRBJ1-1; D not certain. V lost 1 base to trimming and J lost 1 base, with 7 bases between them. The germline V gene has CDR1 MNHNS and CDR2 SASEGT. The CDR3 is made up of 14 amino acids. The CDR3 DNA reads as TGTGCCAGCAGTGAAGTGGGGAAGAACACTGAAGCTTTCTTT. Amino acid sequence: CASSEVGKNTEAFF.

Ten or more counts support this clonotype. V usage is TRBV7-2 and J usage is TRBJ2-5, with TRBD1 as a possible D gene (7 bases). In germline, CDR1 is SGHTA, CDR2 FQGNSA. The CDR3 runs to 14 residues. The germline V and J ends were trimmed by 5 bases and 2 bases, with 12 bases remaining between them. In DNA form, the CDR3 reads TGTGCCAGCAGCCGGGGGACAGCGCAAGAGACCCAGTACTTC. Translated: CASSRGTAQETQYF. Full variable domain (remainder filled in from reference TRBV7-2 and TRBJ2-5): GAGVSQSPSNKVTEKGKDVELRCDPISGHTALYWYRQSLGQGLEFLIYFQGNSAPDKSGLPSDRFSAERTGGSVSTLTIQRTQQEDSAVYLCASSRGTAQETQYFGPGTRLLVL.

This clonotype was recorded at least ten times. The V and J genes are TRBV19 and TRBJ1-5, with TRBD1 as a possible D gene (5 bases). CDR3 length equals 15 residues. Germline lookup yields CDR1 LNHDA and CDR2 SQIVND (reference sequence). Trimming pared 3 bases from V and 7 bases from J, leaving 16 bases between. Here the CDR3 DNA reads TGTGCCAGTAGTATTTCCCGGCGGGGGGGACAGCCCCAGCATTTT. Translating it yields CASSISRRGGQPQHF.

The CDR3 reads CASSFTGGDEQYF. The CDR3, as DNA: TGTGCCAGCAGTTTCACAGGGGGCGACGAGCAGTACTTC. The V gene is TRBV28, the J gene TRBJ2-7; TRBD1 matches at 9 bases. The germline V gene encodes CDR1 MDHEN and CDR2 SYDVKM. The length of the CDR3 is 13 residues. V gave up 3 bases and J gave up 5 bases; unmatched junction bases: 2.

In regard to this clonotype: One end of the junction does not line up with germline, which may come from a read error. The CDR3 DNA reads as TGTGCCAGCAGCTTAACGGGGGACACCAGCTGTGGGGCCAACGTTCTGACTTTC. Residues: CASSLTGDTSCGANVLTF. The gene calls are TRBV7-3 and TRBJ2-6; the D gene is possibly TRBD1 (6 bases). The CDR3 totals 18 residues. Germline V gene lookup returns CDR1 SGHTA and CDR2 FQGTGA.

This clonotype was seen ten or more times. This rearrangement joins TRBV6-5 to TRBJ1-6; 8 bases match TRBD1. Trimming took 3 bases from V and 7 from J; bases not matched to a gene: 5. Per the germline V gene, CDR1 is MNHEY and CDR2 is SVGAGI. CDR3 length: 15 residues. The CDR3: CASSYGQGRNSPLHF. As DNA, the CDR3 is TGTGCCAGCAGTTATGGACAGGGTAGAAATTCACCCCTCCACTTT.

This clonotype has a single count. This chain uses TRBV6-1 with TRBJ1-1; D uncertain. The germline V gene encodes CDR1 MNHNS and CDR2 SASEGT. The ends were cut back, 6 bases at V and 1 base at J, with 12 bases in the middle. The CDR3 runs 14 residues. CDR3 region: CASRVTQQNTEAFF. The CDR3 nucleotides read TGTGCCAGCAGGGTTACACAGCAGAACACTGAAGCTTTCTTT.

This clonotype appeared many times. The chain links TRBV7-8 to TRBJ1-1; possible D gene TRBD1, 5 bases. Trimming shortened V by 4 bases and J by 1 base, and 10 bases separated the two germline ends. CDR1 SGHVS and CDR2 FQNEAQ come from the germline V gene. This CDR3 has 14 residues. The CDR3 spells CASSSDGTNTEAFF. The CDR3 region has the DNA TGTGCCAGCAGCTCGGACGGGACGAACACTGAAGCTTTCTTT.

This clonotype was found once. The gene calls are TRBV6-1 and TRBJ2-5, with 9 bases aligning to TRBD2. The trim removed 7 bases at V and 7 bases at J, leaving 7 bases unmatched. Germline values: CDR1 MNHNS, CDR2 SASEGT. The CDR3 sequence is 13 residues long. The CDR3 sequence is CASTGTSSGTQYF. In DNA form, the CDR3 reads TGTGCCAGCACCGGGACTAGCTCGGGGACCCAGTACTTC.

This clonotype was observed at least ten times. The chain uses TRBV9 and TRBJ1-1, with TRBD1 as a possible D gene (6 bases). Germline CDR1 is SGDLS and CDR2 is YYNGEE. The V gene lost 0 bases and the J gene lost 0 bases, with 12 bases spanning the gap. The CDR3 sequence is 16 residues long. CDR3 coding DNA: TGTGCCAGCAGCGTAGGGGGGGGCCCCTTGAACACTGAAGCTTTCTTT. This gives the protein CASSVGGGPLNTEAFF.

This clonotype has a handful of counts. Possible read error: a much larger clone is one base away. This chain uses TRBV27 with TRBJ1-6; TRBD1 matches at 9 bases. Germline values: CDR1 MNHEY, CDR2 SMNVEV (reference sequence). The CDR3 is 16 amino acids. CDR3 amino acids: CASSRPQQGASSHLHF. The CDR3, as DNA: TGTGCCAGCAGCCGACCCCAACAGGGGGCTTCTTCACACCTCCACTTT.

The table lists this clonotype with many counts. The rearrangement uses TRBV11-3 and TRBJ1-1; tentative D call: TRBD1 (5 bases). The germline V and J ends were trimmed by 8 bases and 11 bases, with 18 bases remaining between them. The CDR3 has 12 amino acids. Germline CDR1 is SGHNT and CDR2 is YENEEA. The CDR3 nucleotides are TGTGCCAGCGGTGGGCAGGAGGGGTTGGCTTTCTTT. Its protein product is CASGGQEGLAFF.